This T cell receptor (beta chain) stems from a study of blood T cell repertoires in COVID-19. Sequencing used immunoSEQ multiplex PCR; TCRdb keeps in-frame clones, though not all of them. The sample has almost 250,000 clones, approximately 89% seen once. The germline V gene has CDR1 SEHNR and CDR2 FQNEAQ (reference sequence). The CDR3 contains 13 residues. V shed 5 bases and J shed 4 bases, with 11 bases lying between them. The V and J genes are TRBV7-9 and TRBJ1-2; D gene ambiguous. The sequenced sample consisted of peripheral blood. This TCR derives from a woman in her sixties or seventies who had recovered from COVID-19. CDR3 sequence: CASSGEGFYGYTF. The CDR3 region has the DNA TGTGCCAGCAGCGGCGAGGGTTTCTATGGCTACACCTTC.